Listed below are T cell receptor beta chains from one sample, sequenced in a study of shared clonotypes between healthy human individuals. Profiled with immunoSEQ multiplex PCR; TCRdb holds only in-frame clones, not every one. The sample records over 850,000 clones, around three quarters being singletons. Sequencing was done on a sample of memory CD4+ T cells from PBMCs. Receptor source: a young man in good health. Some clones in this sample may be carry-over from other donors' samples. The CDR3 runs from the conserved cysteine through the conserved F or W. A D gene is named only where the DNA matches it firmly. Size is stated for part of the rows, as once, few or many counts, or as a class when the clone is expanded.

TRBV6-5	TRBJ1-4	.	TRBD1	TGTGCCAGCAGTTCCCGGACAGGGGTCGGGAATGAAAAACTGTTTTTT	CASSSRTGVGNEKLFF
TRBV18	TRBJ2-3	.	.	TGTGCCAGCTCACTAACGCGGACATCAGATACGCAGTATTTT	CASSLTRTSDTQYF
TRBV27	TRBJ2-5	.	TRBD2	TGTGCCAGCAGTCTCAAGCTAGGGACTAGCGGGAGGGCCAGGGAGACCCAGTACTTC	CASSLKLGTSGRARETQYF
TRBV7-9	TRBJ2-3	few	.	TGTGCCAGCAGCTTAGCGGCTACTAATACGCAGTATTTT	CASSLAATNTQYF
TRBV5-4	TRBJ2-1	.	TRBD1	TGTGCCAGCAGCTCAAGGACAGGGAAAACCTCCTACAATGAGCAGTTCTTC	CASSSRTGKTSYNEQFF
TRBV5-4	TRBJ2-5	.	.	TGTGCCAGCAGCCGAAGAGGGAGCGGAGAGACCCAGTACTTC	CASSRRGSGETQYF
TRBV6-5	TRBJ1-1	.	.	TGTGCCAGCAGTTACTCGAGGTGGTCCGCTGAAGCTTTCTTT	CASSYSRWSAEAFF
TRBV15	TRBJ1-5	once	.	TGTGCCACCAGCAGGGGCCCGGCGGGGCGCGCGGGTCAGCCCCAGCATTTT	CATSRGPAGRAGQPQHF
TRBV28	TRBJ1-5	once	TRBD1	TGTGCCAGCAGTTTCCAACAGGGGACTCAGCCCCAGCATTTT	CASSFQQGTQPQHF
TRBV28	TRBJ1-1	few	.	TGTGCCAGCAGTCGGGACCTCGGTCGGACTGAAGCTTTCTTT	CASSRDLGRTEAFF
TRBV5-1	TRBJ2-1	.	TRBD2	TGCGCCAGCAGCTTGGTCGTCGGGGGGAATGAGCAGTTCTTC	CASSLVVGGNEQFF
TRBV7-9	TRBJ2-3	.	.	TGTGCCAGCAGCCGAGCGGAGATGAGCACAGATACGCAGTATTTT	CASSRAEMSTDTQYF
TRBV5-4	TRBJ2-7	.	TRBD1	TGTGCCAGCAGCTTGATGAAGGGACAGAGCTACGAGCAGTACTTC	CASSLMKGQSYEQYF
TRBV4-2	TRBJ1-3	.	.	TGTGCCAGCAGCTCTGGGGTTGGTGGACTCTCTGGAAACACCATATATTTT	CASSSGVGGLSGNTIYF
TRBV9	TRBJ1-1	few	.	TGTGCCAGCAGCGTCCAGGTAGCGAACACTGAAGCTTTCTTT	CASSVQVANTEAFF
TRBV28	TRBJ2-4	many	.	TGTGCCAGCAGTCCCCCCGGCGGAGCCAAAAACATTCAGTACTTC	CASSPPGGAKNIQYF
TRBV7-9	TRBJ1-2	.	.	TGTGCCAGCAGCTTAGCGGCCCCACCGGGCTCTGGCTACACCTTC	CASSLAAPPGSGYTF
TRBV6-5	TRBJ1-4	.	TRBD1	TGTGCCAGCAGTCCCCGACAGGGTTATAATGAAAAACTGTTTTTT	CASSPRQGYNEKLFF
TRBV7-2	TRBJ2-5	.	.	TGTGCCAGCAGCTTAGTTGGGACCCAAGAGACCCAGTACTTC	CASSLVGTQETQYF
TRBV5-4	TRBJ2-3	.	.	TGTGCCAGCAGCCCTCTAGCGACTCATACGCAGTATTTT	CASSPLATHTQYF